This is a list of T cell receptor beta chains from one sample in a study of control samples from healthy donors and cancer patients. Clones were sequenced by immunoSEQ multiplex PCR, and TCRdb holds only the in-frame ones, with some missing. The sample yields approximately 97,000 clones, about 86% seen once. The sample taken for sequencing was blood. These receptors were taken from a young man in good health. Both conserved end residues are part of each CDR3. The D gene is left open where the match is weak. Not every row has a clone size; where given, it reads once, few, many or a size class.

-,TRBV28,TRBJ2-7,-,TGTGCCAGCCGTAAGGTGGGACCCTACGAGCAGTACTTC,CASRKVGPYEQYF
-,TRBV7-9,TRBJ1-3,TRBD1,TGTGCCAGCAGATACGACAGGGGGCCTGGAAACACCATATATTTT,CASRYDRGPGNTIYF
-,TRBV27,TRBJ2-7,-,TGTGCCAGCAGGCGAGGGGGAAGCTCCTACGAGCAGTACTTC,CASRRGGSSYEQYF
-,TRBV6-1,TRBJ2-7,-,TGTGCCAGCAGTGAAGGAAAGGCTCGGCTTTACGAGCAGTACTTC,CASSEGKARLYEQYF
few,TRBV2,TRBJ2-1,-,TGTGCCAGCAGTGCACTAGTTTGGGGCAATGAGCAGTTCTTC,CASSALVWGNEQFF
-,TRBV7-9,TRBJ2-7,TRBD1,TGTGCCAGCAGCCCGACAGGGTTCTACGAGCAGTACTTC,CASSPTGFYEQYF
-,TRBV5-1,TRBJ2-2,TRBD1,TGCGCCAGCAGCTTGGGAGGACAGGGTTGGGAGCTGTTTTTT,CASSLGGQGWELFF
many,TRBV5-1,TRBJ2-7,TRBD2,TGCGCCAGCAGCCTCGGACTAGCGGGGGCCTACGAGCAGTACTTC,CASSLGLAGAYEQYF
-,TRBV7-9,TRBJ2-7,TRBD1,TGTGCCAGCAGCTTTTTTTCGACAGGGTCGGACGAGCAGTACTTC,CASSFFSTGSDEQYF
-,TRBV5-5,TRBJ2-4,-,TGTGCCAGCAGCTTGGGTATAGGGTGGGACATTCAGTACTTC,CASSLGIGWDIQYF
-,TRBV7-9,TRBJ1-5,-,TGTGCCAGCAGCCATAGAAACTCAGGGAGGGATCAGCCCCAGCATTTT,CASSHRNSGRDQPQHF
-,TRBV12-3/TRBV12-4,TRBJ2-7,-,TGTGCCCGCACTGGGCCCTCCTACGAGCAGTACTTC,CARTGPSYEQYF
-,TRBV4-1,TRBJ2-7,-,TGCGCCAGCAGCCAAGATCGAGACAGGACATCCTACGAGCAGTACTTC,CASSQDRDRTSYEQYF
once,TRBV9,TRBJ2-7,TRBD2,TGTGCCAGCAGCGTAGCAGGCGGGAGGGCCTACGAGCAGTACTTC,CASSVAGGRAYEQYF
-,TRBV28,TRBJ1-6,-,TGTGCCAGCAGTTTACTAATACAGGGAAATAATTCACCCCTCCACTTT,CASSLLIQGNNSPLHF
-,TRBV9,TRBJ2-5,TRBD2,TGTGCCAGCAGCGTAGGACTAGCGGGAGACGGCGAGACCCAGTACTTC,CASSVGLAGDGETQYF
-,TRBV7-2,TRBJ2-3,-,TGTGCCAGCAGCCCTTATGGGGATACGCAGTATTTT,CASSPYGDTQYF
-,TRBV20-1,TRBJ2-7,-,TGCAGTGCTAGTGGCGCGAGCTCCTACGAGCAGTACTTC,CSASGASSYEQYF
-,TRBV7-9,TRBJ2-1,-,TGTGCCAGCAGCCGAAAACTAGACAATGAGCAGTTCTTC,CASSRKLDNEQFF
-,TRBV28,TRBJ1-4,-,TGTGCCAGCAGTTTGCTTGAAAAACTGTTTTTT,CASSLLEKLFF
few,TRBV19,TRBJ1-5,-,TGTGCCAGCAGTCCGGGACCCGGAGGCAATCAGCCCCAGCATTTT,CASSPGPGGNQPQHF
-,TRBV5-1,TRBJ1-2,-,TGCGCCAGCAGCTTGGCAGGCGCTAACTATGGCTACACCTTC,CASSLAGANYGYTF
-,TRBV7-2,TRBJ1-2,TRBD1,TGTGCCAGCAGCCTCACGGCGGCAGGGGGTTATGGCTACACCTTC,CASSLTAAGGYGYTF